The clone carrying this T cell receptor beta chain was detected a few times. Generated by immunoSEQ multiplex PCR, the TCRdb table keeps only in-frame clones and is missing some. Here the sample spans 35,000 to 40,000 clones, 30% to 40% being singletons. The data are from a study of neoadjuvant anti-PD-1 for oral cavity cancer. Time point: after neoadjuvant nivolumab, at surgical resection. The germline gives CDR1 KGHSH, CDR2 LQKENI. With 3 bases clipped from V and 4 bases from J, the junction kept 5 bases outside the gene matches. CDR3 size: 15 residues. The source is a person aged 35 to 85 with oral cavity squamous cell carcinoma. The material sequenced was tumor tissue, taken after nivolumab (anti-PD-1) treatment. This chain links TRBV18 with TRBJ1-1; 10 nucleotides match TRBD1. The CDR3 sequence is CASSPPGQGGTEAFF. The CDR3 nucleotides are TGTGCCAGCTCACCCCCCGGACAGGGGGGCACTGAAGCTTTCTTT.